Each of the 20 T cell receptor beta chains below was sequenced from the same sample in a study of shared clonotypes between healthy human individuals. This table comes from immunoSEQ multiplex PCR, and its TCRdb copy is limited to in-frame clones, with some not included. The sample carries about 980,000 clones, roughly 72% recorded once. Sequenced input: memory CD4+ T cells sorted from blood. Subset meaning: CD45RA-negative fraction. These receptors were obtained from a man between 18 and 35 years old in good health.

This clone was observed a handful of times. CDR3 sequence: CASSDAGGLGNEQFF. The CDR3 DNA follows: TGCGCCAGCAGTGATGCGGGAGGGTTGGGAAATGAGCAGTTCTTC. V gene TRBV10-1 combines with J gene TRBJ2-1; TRBD2 matches at 9 bases. The CDR3 contains 15 residues. J gave up 7 bases and V 3 bases, and 7 bases lay outside the gene matches. Germline assignment: CDR1 WNHNN and CDR2 SYGVQD (reference sequence).

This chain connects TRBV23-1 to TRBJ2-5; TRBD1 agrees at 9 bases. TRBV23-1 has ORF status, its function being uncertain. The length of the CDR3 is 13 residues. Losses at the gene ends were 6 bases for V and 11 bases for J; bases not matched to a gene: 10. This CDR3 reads CASSCTGGRKQYF. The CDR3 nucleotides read TGCGCCAGCAGCTGTACAGGGGGCAGAAAGCAGTACTTC.

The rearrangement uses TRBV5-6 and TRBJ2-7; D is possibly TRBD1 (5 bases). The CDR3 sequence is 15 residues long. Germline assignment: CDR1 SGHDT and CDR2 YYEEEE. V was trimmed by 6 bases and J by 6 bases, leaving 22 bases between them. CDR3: CASTKLHQGTGEQYF. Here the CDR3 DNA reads TGTGCCAGCACCAAGTTACACCAGGGTACCGGCGAGCAGTACTTC.

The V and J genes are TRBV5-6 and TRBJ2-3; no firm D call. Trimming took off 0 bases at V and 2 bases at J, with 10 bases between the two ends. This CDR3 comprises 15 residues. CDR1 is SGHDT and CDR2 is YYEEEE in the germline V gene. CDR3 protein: CASSLGYSYTDTQYF. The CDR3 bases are TGTGCCAGCAGCTTGGGATACTCCTACACAGATACGCAGTATTTT.

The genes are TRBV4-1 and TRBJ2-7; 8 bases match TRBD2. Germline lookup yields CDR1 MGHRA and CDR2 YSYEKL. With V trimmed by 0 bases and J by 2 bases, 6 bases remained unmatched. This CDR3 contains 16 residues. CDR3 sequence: CASSQELTSVTYEQYF. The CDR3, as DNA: TGCGCCAGCAGCCAAGAGCTGACTAGCGTAACCTACGAGCAGTACTTC.

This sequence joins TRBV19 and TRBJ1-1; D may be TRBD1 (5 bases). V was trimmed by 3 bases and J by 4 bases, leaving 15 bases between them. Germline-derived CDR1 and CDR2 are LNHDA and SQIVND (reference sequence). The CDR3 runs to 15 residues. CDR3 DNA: TGTGCCAGTAGTATCGGGGGGACCGCGGGCACTGAAGCTTTCTTT. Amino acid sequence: CASSIGGTAGTEAFF.

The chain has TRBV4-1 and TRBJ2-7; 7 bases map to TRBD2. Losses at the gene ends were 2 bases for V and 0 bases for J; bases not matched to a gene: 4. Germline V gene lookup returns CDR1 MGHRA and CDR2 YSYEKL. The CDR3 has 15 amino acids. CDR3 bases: TGCGCCAGCAGCCAACCGGGACTAAACTCCTACGAGCAGTACTTC. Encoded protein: CASSQPGLNSYEQYF.

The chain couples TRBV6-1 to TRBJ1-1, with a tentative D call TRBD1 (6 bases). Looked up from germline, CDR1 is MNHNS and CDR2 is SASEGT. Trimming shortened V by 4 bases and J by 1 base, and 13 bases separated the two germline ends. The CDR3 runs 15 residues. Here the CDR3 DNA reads TGTGCCAGCAGTGTACAGGGCGGTTGGAACACTGAAGCTTTCTTT. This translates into CASSVQGGWNTEAFF.

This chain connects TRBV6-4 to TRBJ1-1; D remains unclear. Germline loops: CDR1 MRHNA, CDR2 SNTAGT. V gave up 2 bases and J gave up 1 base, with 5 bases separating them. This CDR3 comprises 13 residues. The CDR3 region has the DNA TGTGCCAGCAGTGACGGCCCGAACACTGAAGCTTTCTTT. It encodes CASSDGPNTEAFF.

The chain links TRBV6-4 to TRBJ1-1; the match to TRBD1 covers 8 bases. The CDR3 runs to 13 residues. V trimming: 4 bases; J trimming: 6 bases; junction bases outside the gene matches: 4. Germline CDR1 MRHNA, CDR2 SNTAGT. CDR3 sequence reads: CASSASGGSEAFF. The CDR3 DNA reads TGTGCCAGCAGTGCCTCAGGGGGCTCTGAAGCTTTCTTT.

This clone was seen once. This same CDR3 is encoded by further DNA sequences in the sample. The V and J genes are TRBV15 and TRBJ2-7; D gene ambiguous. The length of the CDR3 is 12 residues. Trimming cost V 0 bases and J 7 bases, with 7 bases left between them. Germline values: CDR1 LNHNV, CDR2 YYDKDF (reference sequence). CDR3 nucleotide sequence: TGTGCCACCAGCAGAGATCTGAGGGAGCAGTACTTC. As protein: CATSRDLREQYF. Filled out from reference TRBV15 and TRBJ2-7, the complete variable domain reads DAMVIQNPRYQVTQFGKPVTLSCSQTLNHNVMYWYQQKSSQAPKLLFHYYDKDFNNEADTPDNFQSRRPNTSFCFLDIRSPGLGDTAMYLCATSRDLREQYFGPGTRLTVT.

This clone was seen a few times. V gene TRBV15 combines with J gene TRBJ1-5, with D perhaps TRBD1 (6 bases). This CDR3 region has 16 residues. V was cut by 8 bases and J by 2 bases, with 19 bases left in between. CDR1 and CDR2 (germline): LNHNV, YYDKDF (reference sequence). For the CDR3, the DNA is TGTGCCACCGGCTCTGGGGGGCGGAAGGGCAATCAGCCCCAGCATTTT. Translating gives CATGSGGRKGNQPQHF.

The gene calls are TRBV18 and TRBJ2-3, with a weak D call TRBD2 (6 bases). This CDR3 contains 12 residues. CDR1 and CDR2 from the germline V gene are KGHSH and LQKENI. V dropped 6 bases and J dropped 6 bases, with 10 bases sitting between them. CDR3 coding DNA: TGTGCCAGCTCCCTAGCGAGGGATACGCAGTATTTT. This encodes CASSLARDTQYF.

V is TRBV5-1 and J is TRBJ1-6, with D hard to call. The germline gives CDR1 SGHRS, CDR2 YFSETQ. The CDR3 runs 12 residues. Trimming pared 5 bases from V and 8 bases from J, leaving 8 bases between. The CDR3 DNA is TGCGCCAGCAGGGAACGGGATTCACCCCTCCACTTT. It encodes CASRERDSPLHF.

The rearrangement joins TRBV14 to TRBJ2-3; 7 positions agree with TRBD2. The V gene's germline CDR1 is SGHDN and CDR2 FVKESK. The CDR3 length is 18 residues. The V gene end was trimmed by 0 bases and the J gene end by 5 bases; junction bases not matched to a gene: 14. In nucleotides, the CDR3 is TGTGCCAGCAGCCAAGACGCCGGCGGACTAGTGAAGGGAGATACGCAGTATTTT. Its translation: CASSQDAGGLVKGDTQYF.

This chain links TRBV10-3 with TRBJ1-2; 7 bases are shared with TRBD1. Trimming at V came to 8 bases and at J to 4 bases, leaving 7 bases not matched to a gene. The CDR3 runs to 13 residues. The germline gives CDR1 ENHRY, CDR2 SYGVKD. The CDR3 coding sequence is TGTGCCATCGGAGGGGGCGAACTCTATGGCTACACCTTC. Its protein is CAIGGGELYGYTF.

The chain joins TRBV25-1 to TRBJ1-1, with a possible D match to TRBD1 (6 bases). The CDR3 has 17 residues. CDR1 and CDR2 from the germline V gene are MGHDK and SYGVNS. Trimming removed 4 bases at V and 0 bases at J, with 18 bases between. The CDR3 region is CASSGKTITGMNTEAFF. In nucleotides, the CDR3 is TGTGCCAGCAGTGGCAAGACGATCACAGGGATGAACACTGAAGCTTTCTTT.

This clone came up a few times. In DNA, the CDR3 is TGTGCCAGCAGCTGGCCCCCCAGCGGGGCCTACGAGCAGTACTTC. Its translation is CASSWPPSGAYEQYF. This chain joins TRBV5-5 and TRBJ2-7; 7 bases are shared with TRBD2. The J segment lost 2 bases and the V segment lost 3 bases, leaving 8 bases of the junction unmatched. The CDR3 length is 15 residues. CDR1 SGHKS and CDR2 YYEKEE come from the germline V gene (reference sequence).

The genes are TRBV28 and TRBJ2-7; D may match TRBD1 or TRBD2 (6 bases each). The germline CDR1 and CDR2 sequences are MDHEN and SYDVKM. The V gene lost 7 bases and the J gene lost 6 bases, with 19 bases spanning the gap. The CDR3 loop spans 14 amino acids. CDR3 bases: TGTGCCAGCACCTCTAGGAGGGGGTTAGGCGAGCAGTACTTC. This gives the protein CASTSRRGLGEQYF.

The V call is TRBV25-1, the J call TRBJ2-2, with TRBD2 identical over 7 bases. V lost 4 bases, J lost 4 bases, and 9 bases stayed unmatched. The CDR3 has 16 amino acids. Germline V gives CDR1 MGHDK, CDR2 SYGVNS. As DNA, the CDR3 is TGTGCCAGCAGTGCCCAAGCGGGACTCGGCACCGGGGAGCTGTTTTTT. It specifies CASSAQAGLGTGELFF.